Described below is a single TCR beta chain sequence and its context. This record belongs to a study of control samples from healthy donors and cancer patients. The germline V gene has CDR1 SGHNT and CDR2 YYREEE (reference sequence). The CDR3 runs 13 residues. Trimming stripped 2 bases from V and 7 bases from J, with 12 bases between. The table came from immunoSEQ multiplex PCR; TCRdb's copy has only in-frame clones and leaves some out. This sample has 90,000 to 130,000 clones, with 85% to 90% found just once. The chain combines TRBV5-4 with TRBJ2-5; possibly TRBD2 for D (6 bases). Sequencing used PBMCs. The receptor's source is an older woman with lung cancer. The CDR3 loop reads CASSFPDSGTQYF. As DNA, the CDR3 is TGTGCCAGCAGCTTCCCTGATAGCGGGACCCAGTACTTC. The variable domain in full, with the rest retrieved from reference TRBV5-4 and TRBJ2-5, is ETGVTQSPTHLIKTRGQQVTLRCSSQSGHNTVSWYQQALGQGPQFIFQYYREEENGRGNFPPRFSGLQFPNYSSELNVNALELDDSALYLCASSFPDSGTQYFGPGTRLLVL.